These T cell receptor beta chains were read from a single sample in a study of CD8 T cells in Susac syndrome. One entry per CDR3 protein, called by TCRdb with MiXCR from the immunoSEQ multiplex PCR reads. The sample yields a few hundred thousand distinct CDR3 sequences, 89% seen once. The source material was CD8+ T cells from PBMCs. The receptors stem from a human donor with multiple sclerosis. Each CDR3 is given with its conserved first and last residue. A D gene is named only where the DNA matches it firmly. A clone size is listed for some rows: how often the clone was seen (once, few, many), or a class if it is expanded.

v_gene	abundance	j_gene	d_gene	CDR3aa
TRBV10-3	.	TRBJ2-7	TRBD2	CAITRLAGGAYEQYF
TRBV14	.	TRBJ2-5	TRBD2	CASSTLAGPSETQYF
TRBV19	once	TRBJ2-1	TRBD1	CASKEDRGSYNEQFF
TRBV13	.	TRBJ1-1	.	CASSFDSEAFF
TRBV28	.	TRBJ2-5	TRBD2	CASSFGSGGGETQYF
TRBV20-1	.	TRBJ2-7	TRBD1	CSGHDRDTAYEQYF
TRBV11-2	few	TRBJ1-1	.	CASSLEGANTEAFF
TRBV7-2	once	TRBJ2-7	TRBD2	CASSWDGTSPYEQYF
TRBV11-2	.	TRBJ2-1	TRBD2	CASSPSFAGTTSYNEQFF
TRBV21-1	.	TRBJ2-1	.	CASSKGGQRVNSEQFF
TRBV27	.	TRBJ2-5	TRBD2	CASSGKGTTPPQETQYF
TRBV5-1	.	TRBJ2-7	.	CASSWTGIAYEQYF
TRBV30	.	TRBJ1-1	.	CAWESMNTEAFF
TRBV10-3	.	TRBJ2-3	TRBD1	CAISESPGQGADTQYF